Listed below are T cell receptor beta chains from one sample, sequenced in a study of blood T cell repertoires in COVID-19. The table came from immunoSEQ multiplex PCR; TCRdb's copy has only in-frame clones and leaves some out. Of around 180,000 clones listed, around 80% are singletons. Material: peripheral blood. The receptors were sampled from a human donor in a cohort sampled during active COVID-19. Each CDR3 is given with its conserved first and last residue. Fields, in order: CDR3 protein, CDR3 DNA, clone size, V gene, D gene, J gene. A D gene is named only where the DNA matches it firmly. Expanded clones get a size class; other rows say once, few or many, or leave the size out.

cdr3_aa: CASSYSGIGNTIYF; cdr3_nt: TGTGCCAGCAGTTACTCGGGCATCGGAAACACCATATATTTT; clone_size: -; v_call: TRBV6-5; d_call: -; j_call: TRBJ1-3
cdr3_aa: CASSYGGGILYEQYF; cdr3_nt: TGTGCCAGCAGTTACGGCGGGGGTATTCTCTACGAGCAGTACTTC; clone_size: -; v_call: TRBV6-2/TRBV6-3; d_call: TRBD2; j_call: TRBJ2-7
cdr3_aa: CASSLGTGSAEAFF; cdr3_nt: TGTGCCAGCAGCTTAGGGACAGGGAGCGCTGAAGCTTTCTTT; clone_size: once; v_call: TRBV11-2; d_call: TRBD1; j_call: TRBJ1-1
cdr3_aa: CASSYTQTGNTEAFF; cdr3_nt: TGTGCCAGCAGTTACACCCAGACAGGGAACACTGAAGCTTTCTTT; clone_size: -; v_call: TRBV6-6; d_call: -; j_call: TRBJ1-1
cdr3_aa: CASRTTGDTQYF; cdr3_nt: TGTGCCAGCCGGACGACAGGAGATACGCAGTATTTT; clone_size: once; v_call: TRBV27; d_call: -; j_call: TRBJ2-3
cdr3_aa: CASSFGSTGRRGTTEAFF; cdr3_nt: TGTGCCAGCAGTTTCGGGTCGACAGGGAGGCGAGGAACCACTGAAGCTTTCTTT; clone_size: -; v_call: TRBV28; d_call: TRBD1; j_call: TRBJ1-1
cdr3_aa: CASSYSGGDQPQHF; cdr3_nt: TGTGCCAGCAGTTACTCGGGAGGGGATCAGCCCCAGCATTTT; clone_size: -; v_call: TRBV6-5; d_call: -; j_call: TRBJ1-5
cdr3_aa: CASSPGTGGAFF; cdr3_nt: TGTGCCAGCAGTCCCGGGACAGGGGGGGCTTTCTTT; clone_size: -; v_call: TRBV6-5; d_call: TRBD1; j_call: TRBJ1-1
cdr3_aa: CTSSQGVSLVDRGNTEAFF; cdr3_nt: TGCACCAGCAGCCAAGGGGTATCCCTTGTGGACAGGGGGAACACTGAAGCTTTCTTT; clone_size: -; v_call: TRBV1; d_call: -; j_call: TRBJ1-1
cdr3_aa: CASSLTGEETQYF; cdr3_nt: TGTGCCAGCAGCCTGACAGGGGAAGAGACCCAGTACTTC; clone_size: -; v_call: TRBV7-9; d_call: TRBD1; j_call: TRBJ2-5
cdr3_aa: CATQFVQGAREQYF; cdr3_nt: TGTGCCACCCAGTTTGTGCAGGGGGCGAGGGAGCAGTACTTC; clone_size: -; v_call: TRBV27; d_call: TRBD1; j_call: TRBJ2-7
cdr3_aa: CASSLSARSDTEAFF; cdr3_nt: TGTGCCAGCTCACTTTCGGCGAGGAGCGACACTGAAGCTTTCTTT; clone_size: few; v_call: TRBV18; d_call: -; j_call: TRBJ1-1
cdr3_aa: CASRPSPGTPNEKLFF; cdr3_nt: TGTGCCAGTAGACCCAGCCCCGGGACACCTAATGAAAAACTGTTTTTT; clone_size: -; v_call: TRBV19; d_call: -; j_call: TRBJ1-4
cdr3_aa: CASSRTGTSGEQYF; cdr3_nt: TGTGCCAGCAGCCGGACAGGGACCTCCGGCGAGCAGTACTTC; clone_size: -; v_call: TRBV3-1/TRBV3-2; d_call: TRBD1; j_call: TRBJ2-7
cdr3_aa: CASSSGTSGGTYPTDTQYF; cdr3_nt: TGTGCCAGCAGCTCAGGGACTAGCGGGGGGACTTATCCCACAGATACGCAGTATTTT; clone_size: -; v_call: TRBV13; d_call: TRBD2; j_call: TRBJ2-3
cdr3_aa: CASSPYGTSGGTDTQYF; cdr3_nt: TGTGCCAGCAGCCCATACGGGACTAGCGGGGGCACAGATACGCAGTATTTT; clone_size: -; v_call: TRBV7-2; d_call: TRBD2; j_call: TRBJ2-3
cdr3_aa: CASSIGGVGEQYF; cdr3_nt: TGTGCCAGTAGTATTGGAGGGGTGGGCGAGCAGTACTTC; clone_size: once; v_call: TRBV19; d_call: -; j_call: TRBJ2-7
cdr3_aa: CASRPTPGNTEAFF; cdr3_nt: TGTGCCAGCAGACCGACTCCGGGAAACACTGAAGCTTTCTTT; clone_size: -; v_call: TRBV7-3; d_call: -; j_call: TRBJ1-1
cdr3_aa: CASSAPGRDTNEQFF; cdr3_nt: TGTGCCAGCAGCGCCCCGGGACGGGACACGAATGAGCAGTTCTTC; clone_size: -; v_call: TRBV7-2; d_call: -; j_call: TRBJ2-1
cdr3_aa: CAISESGSGDTQYF; cdr3_nt: TGTGCCATCAGTGAGAGCGGGTCAGGAGATACGCAGTATTTT; clone_size: -; v_call: TRBV10-3; d_call: -; j_call: TRBJ2-3
cdr3_aa: CASSLARGVANYGYTF; cdr3_nt: TGTGCCAGCAGCTTGGCTCGGGGAGTTGCCAACTATGGCTACACCTTC; clone_size: -; v_call: TRBV5-4; d_call: -; j_call: TRBJ1-2
cdr3_aa: CAWSVLGATYEQYF; cdr3_nt: TGTGCCTGGAGTGTTCTGGGAGCTACCTACGAGCAGTACTTC; clone_size: -; v_call: TRBV30; d_call: -; j_call: TRBJ2-7
cdr3_aa: CASSYSSSYGYTF; cdr3_nt: TGTGCCAGCAGTTACTCTTCCAGCTATGGCTACACCTTC; clone_size: once; v_call: TRBV6-5; d_call: -; j_call: TRBJ1-2
cdr3_aa: CASSEDSEKLFF; cdr3_nt: TGCGCCAGCAGCGAGGACAGCGAAAAACTGTTTTTT; clone_size: -; v_call: TRBV10-2; d_call: -; j_call: TRBJ1-4